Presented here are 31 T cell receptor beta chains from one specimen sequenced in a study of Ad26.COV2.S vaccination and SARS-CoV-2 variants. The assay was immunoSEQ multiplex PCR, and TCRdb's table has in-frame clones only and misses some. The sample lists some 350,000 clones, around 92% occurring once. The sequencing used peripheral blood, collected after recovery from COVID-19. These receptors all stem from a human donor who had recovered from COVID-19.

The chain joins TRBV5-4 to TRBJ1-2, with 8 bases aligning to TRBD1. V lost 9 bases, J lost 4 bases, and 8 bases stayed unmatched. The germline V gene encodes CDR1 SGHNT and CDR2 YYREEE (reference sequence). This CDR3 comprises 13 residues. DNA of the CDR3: TGTGCCATCCAGGACAGGGTGAGCTATGGCTACACCTTC. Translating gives CAIQDRVSYGYTF.

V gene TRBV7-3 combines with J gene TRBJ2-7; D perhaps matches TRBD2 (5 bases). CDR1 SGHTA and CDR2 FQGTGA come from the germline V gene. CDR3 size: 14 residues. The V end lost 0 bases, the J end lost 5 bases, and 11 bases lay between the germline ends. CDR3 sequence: CASSLTLGADEQYF. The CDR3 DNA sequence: TGTGCCAGCAGCTTAACGTTAGGAGCGGACGAGCAGTACTTC.

CDR3 sequence: CASSLTYNQPQHF. CDR3 nucleotide sequence: TGTGCCAGCAGCTTAACTTACAATCAGCCCCAGCATTTT. This chain uses TRBV7-3 with TRBJ1-5, with no clear D. This CDR3 contains 13 residues. The germline V gene encodes CDR1 SGHTA and CDR2 FQGTGA. The V end was cut by 0 bases, the J end by 3 bases, with 3 bases between.

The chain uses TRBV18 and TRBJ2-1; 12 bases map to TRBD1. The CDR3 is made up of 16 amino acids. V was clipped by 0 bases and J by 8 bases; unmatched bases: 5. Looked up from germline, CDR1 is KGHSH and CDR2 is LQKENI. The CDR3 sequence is CASSPPPGQGAYEQFF. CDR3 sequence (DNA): TGTGCCAGCTCACCACCGCCGGGACAGGGGGCCTATGAGCAGTTCTTC.

The CDR3 protein is CASREHGGSQETQYF. In nucleotides, the CDR3 is TGTGCCAGCAGAGAACACGGGGGGTCTCAAGAGACCCAGTACTTC. This chain uses TRBV6-1 with TRBJ2-5, with 7 bases aligning to TRBD2. The CDR3 runs 15 residues. Germline trimming cut 6 bases from V and 2 bases from J; bases unmatched to any gene: 9. Germline CDR1 MNHNS, CDR2 SASEGT.

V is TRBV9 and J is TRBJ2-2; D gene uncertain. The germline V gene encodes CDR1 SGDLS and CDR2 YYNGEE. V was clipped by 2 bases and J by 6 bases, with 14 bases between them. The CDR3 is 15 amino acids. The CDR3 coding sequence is TGTGCCAGCAGCGTTGCCGACCCCGCGGCCGGGGAGCTGTTTTTT. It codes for CASSVADPAAGELFF.

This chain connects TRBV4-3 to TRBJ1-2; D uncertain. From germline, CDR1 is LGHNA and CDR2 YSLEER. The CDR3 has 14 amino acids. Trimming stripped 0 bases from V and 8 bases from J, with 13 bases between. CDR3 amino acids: CASSQEGRSRGYTF. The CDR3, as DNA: TGCGCCAGCAGCCAAGAAGGGAGATCCCGCGGCTACACCTTC.

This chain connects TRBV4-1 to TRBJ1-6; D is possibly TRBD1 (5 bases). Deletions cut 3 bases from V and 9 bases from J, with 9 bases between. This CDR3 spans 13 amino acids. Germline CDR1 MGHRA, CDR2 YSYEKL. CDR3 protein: CASSQARVSPLHF. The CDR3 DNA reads TGCGCCAGCAGCCAGGCCAGGGTTTCACCCCTCCACTTT.

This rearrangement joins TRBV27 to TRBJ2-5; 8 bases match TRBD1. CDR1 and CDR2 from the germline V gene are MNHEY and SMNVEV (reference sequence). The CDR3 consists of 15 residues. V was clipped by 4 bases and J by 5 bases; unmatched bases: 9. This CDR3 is CASSSLDRVLETQYF. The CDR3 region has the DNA TGTGCCAGCAGTTCCCTGGACAGGGTTTTGGAGACCCAGTACTTC.

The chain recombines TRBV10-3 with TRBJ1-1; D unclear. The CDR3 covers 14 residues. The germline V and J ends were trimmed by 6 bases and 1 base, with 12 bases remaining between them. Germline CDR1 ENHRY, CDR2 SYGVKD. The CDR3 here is CAIRVRAENTEAFF. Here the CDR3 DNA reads TGTGCCATCAGGGTTAGGGCAGAGAACACTGAAGCTTTCTTT.

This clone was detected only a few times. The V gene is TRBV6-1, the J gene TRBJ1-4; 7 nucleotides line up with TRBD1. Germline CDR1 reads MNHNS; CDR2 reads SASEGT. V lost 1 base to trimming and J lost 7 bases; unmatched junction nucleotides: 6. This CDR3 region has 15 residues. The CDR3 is CASSEGDRDSEKLFF. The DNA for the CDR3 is TGTGCCAGCAGTGAAGGGGACAGAGATTCTGAAAAACTGTTTTTT.

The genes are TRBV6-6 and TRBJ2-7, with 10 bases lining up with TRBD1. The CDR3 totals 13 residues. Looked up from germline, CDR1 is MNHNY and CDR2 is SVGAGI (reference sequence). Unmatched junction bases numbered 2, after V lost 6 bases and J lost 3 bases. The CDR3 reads CASRGTGVYEQYF. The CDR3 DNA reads TGTGCCAGCAGAGGGACAGGGGTCTACGAGCAGTACTTC.

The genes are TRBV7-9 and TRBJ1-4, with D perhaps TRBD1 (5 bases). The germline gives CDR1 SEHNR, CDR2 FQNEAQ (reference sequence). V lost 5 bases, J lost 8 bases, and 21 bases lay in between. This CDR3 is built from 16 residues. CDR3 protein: CASSRTGALGGEKLFF. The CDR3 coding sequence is TGTGCCAGCAGCCGAACCGGGGCCCTCGGAGGGGAAAAACTGTTTTTT. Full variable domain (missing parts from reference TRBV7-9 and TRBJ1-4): DTGVSQNPRHKITKRGQNVTFRCDPISEHNRLYWYRQTLGQGPEFLTYFQNEAQLEKSRLLSDRFSAERPKGSFSTLEIQRTEQGDSAMYLCASSRTGALGGEKLFFGSGTQLSVL.

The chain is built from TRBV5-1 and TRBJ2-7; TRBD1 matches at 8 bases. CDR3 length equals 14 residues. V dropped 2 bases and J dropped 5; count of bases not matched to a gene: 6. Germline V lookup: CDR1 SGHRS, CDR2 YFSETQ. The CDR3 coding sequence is TGCGCCAGCAGCTTCAGGGGGCAGTTCCACGAGCAGTACTTC. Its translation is CASSFRGQFHEQYF.

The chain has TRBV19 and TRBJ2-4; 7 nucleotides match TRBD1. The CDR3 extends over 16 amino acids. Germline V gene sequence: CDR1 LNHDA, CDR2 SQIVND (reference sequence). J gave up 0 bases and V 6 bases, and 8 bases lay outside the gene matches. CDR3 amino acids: CASRGTDILAKNIQYF. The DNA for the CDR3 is TGTGCCAGTAGGGGGACAGATATACTAGCCAAAAACATTCAGTACTTC.

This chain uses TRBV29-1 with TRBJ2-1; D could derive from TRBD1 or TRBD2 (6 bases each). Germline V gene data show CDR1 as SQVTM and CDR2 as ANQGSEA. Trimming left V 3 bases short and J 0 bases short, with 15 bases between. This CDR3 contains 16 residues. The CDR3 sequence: CSVDPGGPSSYNEQFF. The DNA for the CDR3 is TGCAGCGTTGACCCCGGGGGCCCGAGCTCCTACAATGAGCAGTTCTTC.

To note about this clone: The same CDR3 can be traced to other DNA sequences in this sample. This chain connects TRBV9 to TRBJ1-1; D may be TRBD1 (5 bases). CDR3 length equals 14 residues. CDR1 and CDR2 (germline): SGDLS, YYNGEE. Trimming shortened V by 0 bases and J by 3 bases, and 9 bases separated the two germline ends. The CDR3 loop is CASSVGGRDTEAFF. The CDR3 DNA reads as TGTGCCAGCAGCGTAGGGGGCCGGGACACTGAAGCTTTCTTT.

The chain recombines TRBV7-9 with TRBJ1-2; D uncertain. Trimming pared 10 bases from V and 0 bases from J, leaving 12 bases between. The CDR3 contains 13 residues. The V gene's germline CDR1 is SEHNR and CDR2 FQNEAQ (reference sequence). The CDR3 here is CAIFTGANYGYTF. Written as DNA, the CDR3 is TGTGCCATTTTCACCGGGGCTAACTATGGCTACACCTTC.

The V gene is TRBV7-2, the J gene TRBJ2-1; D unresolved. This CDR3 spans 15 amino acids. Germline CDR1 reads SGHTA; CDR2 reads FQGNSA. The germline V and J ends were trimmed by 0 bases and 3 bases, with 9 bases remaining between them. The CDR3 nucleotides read TGTGCCAGCAGCTTAGCGTCCCCCAGCTACAATGAGCAGTTCTTC. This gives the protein CASSLASPSYNEQFF.

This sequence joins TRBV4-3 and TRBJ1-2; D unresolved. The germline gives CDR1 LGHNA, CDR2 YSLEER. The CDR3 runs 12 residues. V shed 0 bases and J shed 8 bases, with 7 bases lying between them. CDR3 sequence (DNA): TGCGCCAGCAGCCAAGATTTCGGGGGCTACACCTTC. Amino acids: CASSQDFGGYTF.

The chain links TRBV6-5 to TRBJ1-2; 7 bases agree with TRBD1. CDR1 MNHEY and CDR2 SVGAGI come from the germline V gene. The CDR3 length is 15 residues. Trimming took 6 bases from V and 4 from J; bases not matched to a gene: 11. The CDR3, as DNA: TGTGCCAGCAGATTGGGACAGCTTACAGCCTATGGCTACACCTTC. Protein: CASRLGQLTAYGYTF.

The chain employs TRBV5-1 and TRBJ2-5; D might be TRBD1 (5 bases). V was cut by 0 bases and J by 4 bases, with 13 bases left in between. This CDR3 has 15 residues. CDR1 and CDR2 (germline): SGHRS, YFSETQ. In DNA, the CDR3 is TGCGCCAGCAGCTTGGGGCAGGGTAGGGGAGAGACCCAGTACTTC. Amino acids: CASSLGQGRGETQYF.

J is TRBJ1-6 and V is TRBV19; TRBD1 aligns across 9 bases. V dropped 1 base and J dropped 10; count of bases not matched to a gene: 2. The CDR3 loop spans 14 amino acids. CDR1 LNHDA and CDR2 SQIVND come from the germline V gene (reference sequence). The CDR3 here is CASSIVTGGSPLHF. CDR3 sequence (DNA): TGTGCCAGTAGTATAGTGACAGGGGGATCACCCCTCCACTTT. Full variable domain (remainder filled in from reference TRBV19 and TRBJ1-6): DGGITQSPKYLFRKEGQNVTLSCEQNLNHDAMYWYRQDPGQGLRLIYYSQIVNDFQKGDIAEGYSVSREKKESFPLTVTSAQKNPTAFYLCASSIVTGGSPLHFGNGTRLTVT.

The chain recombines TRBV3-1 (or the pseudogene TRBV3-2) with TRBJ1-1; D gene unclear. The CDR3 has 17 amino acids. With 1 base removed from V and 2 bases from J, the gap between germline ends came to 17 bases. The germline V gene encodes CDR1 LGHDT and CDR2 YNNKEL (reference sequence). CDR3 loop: CASSQVDPTWGNTEAFF. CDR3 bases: TGTGCCAGCAGCCAAGTAGACCCCACCTGGGGAAACACTGAAGCTTTCTTT.

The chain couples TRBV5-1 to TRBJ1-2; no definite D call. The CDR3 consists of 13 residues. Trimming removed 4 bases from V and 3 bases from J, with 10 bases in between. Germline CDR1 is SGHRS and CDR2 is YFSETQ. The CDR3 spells CASSTKVDYGYTF. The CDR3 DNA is TGCGCCAGCAGCACCAAGGTAGACTATGGCTACACCTTC. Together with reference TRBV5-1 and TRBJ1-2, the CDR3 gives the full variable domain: KAGVTQTPRYLIKTRGQQVTLSCSPISGHRSVSWYQQTPGQGLQFLFEYFSETQRNKGNFPGRFSGRQFSNSRSEMNVSTLELGDSALYLCASSTKVDYGYTFGSGTRLTVV.

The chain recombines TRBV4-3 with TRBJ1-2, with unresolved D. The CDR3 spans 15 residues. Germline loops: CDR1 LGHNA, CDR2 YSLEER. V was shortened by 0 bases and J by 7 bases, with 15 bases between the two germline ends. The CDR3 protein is CASSQDKGGGFGYTF. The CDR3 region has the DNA TGCGCCAGCAGCCAAGATAAGGGCGGTGGGTTTGGCTACACCTTC.

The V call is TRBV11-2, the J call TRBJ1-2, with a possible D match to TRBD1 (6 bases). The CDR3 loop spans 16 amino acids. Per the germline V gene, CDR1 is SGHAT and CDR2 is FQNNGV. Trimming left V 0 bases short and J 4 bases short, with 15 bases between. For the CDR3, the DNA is TGTGCCAGCAGCTTAGATTTGAAGGGACAAATCTATGGCTACACCTTC. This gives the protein CASSLDLKGQIYGYTF.

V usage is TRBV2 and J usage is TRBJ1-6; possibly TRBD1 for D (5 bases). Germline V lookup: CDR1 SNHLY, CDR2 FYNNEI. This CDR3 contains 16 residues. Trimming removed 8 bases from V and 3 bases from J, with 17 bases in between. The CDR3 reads CASCTDGGYYNSPLHF. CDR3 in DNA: TGTGCCAGCTGTACGGACGGGGGGTACTATAATTCACCCCTCCACTTT.

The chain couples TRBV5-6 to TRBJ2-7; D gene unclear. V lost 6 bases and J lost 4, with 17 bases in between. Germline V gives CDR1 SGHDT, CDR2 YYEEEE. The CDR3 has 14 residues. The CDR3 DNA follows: TGTGCCAGCAACAAGATACGTCGATATTACGAGCAGTACTTC. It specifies CASNKIRRYYEQYF.

CDR3 bases: TGTGCCAGCAGTTTTTGGGGGGGTAGCACAGATACGCAGTATTTT. It encodes CASSFWGGSTDTQYF. The V and J genes are TRBV27 and TRBJ2-3; TRBD2 matches 7 bases. This CDR3 comprises 15 residues. The V gene end was trimmed by 3 bases and the J gene end by 0 bases; junction bases not matched to a gene: 3. Per germline, CDR1 MNHEY and CDR2 SMNVEV (reference sequence).

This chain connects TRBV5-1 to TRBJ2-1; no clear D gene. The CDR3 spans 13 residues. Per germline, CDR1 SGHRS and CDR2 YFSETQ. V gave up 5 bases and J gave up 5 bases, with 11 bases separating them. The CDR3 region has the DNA TGCGCCAGCAGTGAGCCGGCACACAATGAGCAGTTCTTC. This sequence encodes CASSEPAHNEQFF.